These 4 T cell receptor beta chains were sequenced from one sample in a study of a mutant IDH1 vaccine in newly diagnosed glioma. Indicated time point: week 23, last vaccination. A single vaccine dose contained 300 ug of mutant IDH1 20-mer peptide, and topical imiquimod was used with it. The data were produced by immunoSEQ multiplex PCR, yet TCRdb's version contains in-frame clones alone and is incomplete. The sample includes about 56,000 clones, 75% to 90% seen only once; the top ten take 1.4%. The antigens for these receptors are not known. This specimen was PBMCs, taken from a glioma patient whose treatment included an IDH1 peptide vaccine. Receptor source: a man between 40 and 49 years old with glioma.

The rearrangement uses TRBV2 and TRBJ2-1; D unresolved. This CDR3 spans 13 amino acids. CDR1 SNHLY and CDR2 FYNNEI come from the germline V gene. Trimming removed 7 bases from V and 1 base from J, with 8 bases in between. The CDR3 loop is CASIGVSYNEQFF. The DNA for the CDR3 is TGTGCCAGCATTGGAGTATCCTACAATGAGCAGTTCTTC.

V gene TRBV28 combines with J gene TRBJ2-3; D is tentatively TRBD1 or TRBD2 (6 bases each). Trimming left V 10 bases short and J 8 bases short, with 22 bases between. The CDR3 runs 14 residues. Germline V CDR1 and CDR2: MDHEN, SYDVKM. The CDR3 sequence: CAIGTGTGRGTQYF. Written as DNA, the CDR3 is TGTGCCATCGGCACCGGGACTGGCAGGGGTACGCAGTATTTT. The full variable domain, rest sourced from reference TRBV28 and TRBJ2-3, is DVKVTQSSRYLVKRTGEKVFLECVQDMDHENMFWYRQDPGLGLRLIYFSYDVKMKEKGDIPEGYSVSREKKERFSLILESASTNQTSMYLCAIGTGTGRGTQYFGPGTRLTVL.

This clone was observed a handful of times. The chain uses TRBV5-1 and TRBJ1-1; the D is unclear. The V and J ends lost 4 bases and 8 bases respectively, with 12 bases between them. The germline CDR1 and CDR2 sequences are SGHRS and YFSETQ. This CDR3 has 12 amino acids. The CDR3 nucleotides read TGCGCCAGCAGCACCCATTTGGGGGAAGCTTTCTTT. Residues: CASSTHLGEAFF.

The chain is built from TRBV11-3 and TRBJ2-7; D might be TRBD2 (6 bases). V dropped 0 bases and J dropped 3 bases, with 6 bases sitting between them. The V gene's germline CDR1 is SGHNT and CDR2 YENEEA. The CDR3 runs to 13 residues. The CDR3 is CASSLEGGYEQYF. Written as DNA, the CDR3 is TGTGCCAGCAGCTTAGAGGGGGGCTACGAGCAGTACTTC.